This T cell receptor beta chain is from a study of blood T cell repertoires in COVID-19. Whole-study context: Specimens from acute and convalescent COVID-19 originated in the United States, Italy and Spain. In each case, the material was cDNA or gDNA derived from T cells, B-cell-depleted T cells, or PBMCs.

In Seattle, patients joined the study during active infection and were tracked longitudinally. Trimming removed 3 bases from V and 0 bases from J; junction bases left unmatched: 3. The CDR3 is 15 residues long. Germline V gene sequence: CDR1 SGHRS, CDR2 YFSETQ. The repertoire was sequenced with immunoSEQ multiplex PCR; TCRdb's copy has only in-frame clones and lacks some. Of about 250,000 clones detected, around 88% appear once; the ten largest clones hold under 8%. The TCR comes from a woman younger than 45 with COVID-19, enrolled during active disease. The V gene is TRBV5-1, the J gene TRBJ1-3; 7 bases agree with TRBD1. The sample taken for sequencing was peripheral blood. In DNA form, the CDR3 reads TGCGCCAGCAGCTACGGACAGGCCTCTGGAAACACCATATATTTT. Its translation: CASSYGQASGNTIYF. Looking up the rest from reference TRBV5-1 and TRBJ1-3 gives the full variable domain: KAGVTQTPRYLIKTRGQQVTLSCSPISGHRSVSWYQQTPGQGLQFLFEYFSETQRNKGNFPGRFSGRQFSNSRSEMNVSTLELGDSALYLCASSYGQASGNTIYFGEGSWLTVV.